These 3 T cell receptor beta chains share one sample of origin, sequenced in a study of T cell repertoires in cytomegalovirus infection. MiXCR was run by TCRdb on the reads, yielding one entry per CDR3 protein. Of 250,000 or so distinct CDR3 sequences in the sample, about 15% were seen once. The sequenced material came from CD8+ T cells from PBMCs. All receptors come from a human donor in good health (CMV status not recorded). Some clones in this sample may be carry-over from other donors' samples.

This clonotype has only a few counts. The rearrangement links TRBV29-1 to TRBJ2-7; 10 nucleotides match TRBD1. J lost 3 bases, V lost 1 base, and 6 bases had no gene match. From germline, CDR1 is SQVTM and CDR2 ANQGSEA. This CDR3 region has 15 residues. As DNA, the CDR3 is TGCAGCGTTGAAGCACGGGGACAGGGGTACTACGAGCAGTACTTC. Amino acid sequence: CSVEARGQGYYEQYF.

This rearrangement joins TRBV2 to TRBJ1-4; D uncertain. In germline, CDR1 is SNHLY, CDR2 FYNNEI. The CDR3 extends over 11 amino acids. Trimming shortened V by 6 bases and J by 8 bases, and 7 bases separated the two germline ends. The CDR3 DNA reads as TGTGCCAGCAGGGCATACGAAAAACTGTTTTTT. This codes for CASRAYEKLFF.

The chain links TRBV5-1 to TRBJ2-7; the match to TRBD1 covers 7 bases. Looked up from germline, CDR1 is SGHRS and CDR2 is YFSETQ. The V gene end was trimmed by 4 bases and the J gene end by 3 bases; junction bases not matched to a gene: 10. This CDR3 has 15 residues. CDR3 sequence: CASSRSGQSVYEQYF. The CDR3 DNA reads as TGCGCCAGCAGCAGGTCGGGACAGAGCGTCTACGAGCAGTACTTC. Full variable domain (missing parts from reference TRBV5-1 and TRBJ2-7): KAGVTQTPRYLIKTRGQQVTLSCSPISGHRSVSWYQQTPGQGLQFLFEYFSETQRNKGNFPGRFSGRQFSNSRSEMNVSTLELGDSALYLCASSRSGQSVYEQYFGPGTRLTVT.